The source of this T cell receptor beta chain is a study of cytomegalovirus exposure and HLA in healthy donors. PCR was performed using 60 Vbeta and 13 Jbeta primers. Data came from immunoSEQ multiplex PCR; TCRdb stores just in-frame clones and leaves some out. This table has around 150,000 clones, 70% to 80% appearing once. CDR3 size: 14 residues. In germline, CDR1 is SGHTA, CDR2 FQGNSA. The J segment lost 1 base and the V segment lost 8 bases, leaving 6 bases of the junction unmatched. The origin of this receptor is a man aged 40-49 years in good health and CMV-seronegative. The chain couples TRBV7-2 to TRBJ2-7; 9 nucleotides agree with TRBD2. Sequencing used PBMCs. CDR3: CASRAGGTSYEQYF. CDR3 nucleotide sequence: TGTGCCAGCCGGGCGGGGGGGACATCCTACGAGCAGTACTTC. The whole variable domain, filled in from reference TRBV7-2 and TRBJ2-7, reads GAGVSQSPSNKVTEKGKDVELRCDPISGHTALYWYRQSLGQGLEFLIYFQGNSAPDKSGLPSDRFSAERTGGSVSTLTIQRTQQEDSAVYLCASRAGGTSYEQYFGPGTRLTVT.